These 16 T cell receptor beta chains were all obtained from the same sample, sequenced in a study of OX40 agonist ivuxolimab in advanced cancers. Assay: immunoSEQ multiplex PCR; the TCRdb copy retains only in-frame clones and omits some. Altogether tens of thousands of clones are present, just over 85% being singletons, with the ten largest covering 1.5% to 2.5%. The starting material was CD4+ or CD8+ T cells sorted from blood, obtained in a trial of the OX40 agonist ivuxolimab. These receptors came from an adult with an advanced solid tumor such as melanoma, head and neck, liver or kidney cancer.

The chain uses TRBV5-1 and TRBJ1-2, with no clear D. Trimming took off 0 bases at V and 0 bases at J, with 3 bases between the two ends. CDR3 length: 13 amino acids. From germline, CDR1 is SGHRS and CDR2 YFSETQ. The CDR3 coding sequence is TGCGCCAGCAGCTTGGCAGCTAACTATGGCTACACCTTC. Translating it yields CASSLAANYGYTF.

V gene TRBV5-4 combines with J gene TRBJ2-7; TRBD2 matches 12 bases. The CDR3 runs to 15 residues. With V trimmed by 4 bases and J by 5 bases, 7 bases remained unmatched. Germline assignment: CDR1 SGHNT and CDR2 YYREEE (reference sequence). The CDR3 loop is CASSSPSGRVNEQYF. CDR3 in DNA: TGTGCCAGCAGCAGTCCTAGCGGGAGGGTCAACGAGCAGTACTTC.

The chain has TRBV1 and TRBJ2-3; the table's D call, TRBD2, has no DNA check behind it. TRBV1 is reported as a pseudogene. The CDR3 length is 18 residues. DNA for the CDR3: TGCACCAGCAGCCACAAAATTCTAGCGGGAGGGATCGGAGATACGCAGTATTTT. As protein: CTSSHKILAGGIGDTQYF.

The genes are TRBV5-4 and TRBJ2-5; 8 nucleotides line up with TRBD1. V shed 4 bases, J shed 5 bases, and the junction held 10 bases outside the gene matches. Germline CDR1 is SGHNT and CDR2 is YYREEE (reference sequence). This CDR3 region has 15 residues. CDR3 amino acids: CASSLGQGRLETQYF. DNA for the CDR3: TGTGCCAGCAGCCTAGGACAGGGACGTCTGGAGACCCAGTACTTC.

This rearrangement joins TRBV18 to TRBJ2-7; D gene unclear. V lost 2 bases and J 4 bases, leaving 9 bases between the germline ends. The CDR3 covers 13 residues. CDR1 and CDR2 (germline): KGHSH, LQKENI. The chain's CDR3 is CASSPDQLYEQYF. The DNA for the CDR3 is TGTGCCAGCTCACCAGATCAGCTTTACGAGCAGTACTTC. The full variable domain, completed using reference TRBV18 and TRBJ2-7, is NAGVMQNPRHLVRRRGQEARLRCSPMKGHSHVYWYRQLPEEGLKFMVYLQKENIIDESGMPKERFSAEFPKEGPSILRIQQVVRGDSAAYFCASSPDQLYEQYFGPGTRLTVT.

The CDR3 sequence is CASSPGQGNMNTEAFF. In DNA, the CDR3 is TGCGCCAGCAGCCCCGGACAGGGGAACATGAACACTGAAGCTTTCTTT. The V call is TRBV5-1, the J call TRBJ1-1; 9 nucleotides match TRBD1. Trimming took 4 bases from V and 0 from J; bases not matched to a gene: 7. CDR1 is SGHRS, CDR2 YFSETQ, per germline. The CDR3 contains 16 residues.

The chain joins TRBV5-4 to TRBJ2-7; 10 nucleotides agree with TRBD2. The V segment lost 1 base and the J segment 6 bases; nucleotides outside the gene matches: 7. Germline V gene sequence: CDR1 SGHNT, CDR2 YYREEE (reference sequence). The CDR3 covers 15 residues. The CDR3 DNA reads TGTGCCAGCAGCTTGTCTAGCGGGAGATTGTTCGAGCAGTACTTC. It translates to CASSLSSGRLFEQYF. Supplemented by reference TRBV5-4 and TRBJ2-7, the full variable domain reads ETGVTQSPTHLIKTRGQQVTLRCSSQSGHNTVSWYQQALGQGPQFIFQYYREEENGRGNFPPRFSGLQFPNYSSELNVNALELDDSALYLCASSLSSGRLFEQYFGPGTRLTVT.

This chain uses TRBV6-6 with TRBJ2-1, with 10 bases aligning to TRBD1. In germline, CDR1 is MNHNY, CDR2 SVGAGI (reference sequence). The CDR3 is 14 amino acids. V shed 6 bases and J 7 bases; nucleotides not matched to a gene: 6. The CDR3 DNA is TGTGCCAGCAGAGGACAGGGGGTAGAAAATGAGCAGTTCTTC. This codes for CASRGQGVENEQFF.

This chain joins TRBV7-8 and TRBJ2-3, with 9 bases lining up with TRBD2. There are 16 residues in the CDR3. Unmatched junction bases numbered 7, after V lost 1 base and J lost 5 bases. The germline CDR1 and CDR2 sequences are SGHVS and FQNEAQ. This chain's CDR3 is CASSLGPSGTGDTQYF. In nucleotides, the CDR3 is TGTGCCAGCAGCTTAGGCCCTAGCGGGACTGGAGATACGCAGTATTTT.

V and J are TRBV6-6 and TRBJ1-5; no firm D call. Germline V CDR1 and CDR2: MNHNY, SVGAGI (reference sequence). V was cut by 6 bases and J by 3 bases, with 9 bases left in between. The CDR3 totals 13 residues. CDR3 amino acids: CASSPGVNQPQHF. The CDR3 nucleotides are TGTGCCAGCAGCCCGGGTGTCAATCAGCCCCAGCATTTT.

The gene calls are TRBV5-1 and TRBJ2-5, with 7 bases fitting TRBD2. With 0 bases clipped from V and 4 bases from J, the junction kept 15 bases outside the gene matches. The CDR3 spans 18 residues. Germline CDR1 and CDR2: SGHRS and YFSETQ. CDR3 residues: CASSLEGSSRERGETQYF. The CDR3 DNA is TGCGCCAGCAGCTTGGAAGGGAGCTCGAGAGAGCGGGGAGAGACCCAGTACTTC.

The V and J genes are TRBV7-2 and TRBJ2-1; no reliable D call. Germline V CDR1 and CDR2: SGHTA, FQGNSA. Trimming left V 1 base short and J 0 bases short, with 4 bases between. This CDR3 has 14 amino acids. This CDR3 is CASSLVGSYNEQFF. The CDR3 DNA reads TGTGCCAGCAGCTTAGTTGGCTCCTACAATGAGCAGTTCTTC.

This chain uses TRBV11-2 with TRBJ2-1, with D possibly being TRBD1 (5 bases). The germline V and J ends were trimmed by 2 bases and 9 bases, with 11 bases remaining between them. CDR1 is SGHAT, CDR2 FQNNGV, per germline. This CDR3 spans 13 amino acids. The CDR3 region is CASSLSLGLEQFF. DNA of the CDR3: TGTGCCAGCAGCTTAAGTTTGGGGCTTGAGCAGTTCTTC.

The chain joins TRBV5-4 to TRBJ2-3; TRBD2 matches at 11 bases. CDR3 length equals 15 residues. The junction had 0 bases not matched to a gene; V was cut back by 0 bases and J by 3 bases. Germline assignment: CDR1 SGHNT and CDR2 YYREEE (reference sequence). The CDR3 here is CASSLASGRTDTQYF. In nucleotides, the CDR3 is TGTGCCAGCAGCTTGGCTAGCGGGAGGACAGATACGCAGTATTTT.

This chain uses TRBV18 with TRBJ2-7; 7 bases agree with TRBD2. The CDR3 totals 15 residues. J was trimmed by 6 bases and V by 5 bases; bases with no gene match: 13. Germline assignment: CDR1 KGHSH and CDR2 LQKENI. CDR3 residues: CASSTGTTLPREQYF. CDR3 DNA sequence: TGTGCCAGCTCAACCGGGACTACACTCCCCCGCGAGCAGTACTTC.

Here the CDR3 DNA reads TGTGCCAGCAGCTTGGACAGAGTTCATGGCTACACCTTC. It yields the protein CASSLDRVHGYTF. The chain uses TRBV7-2 and TRBJ1-2, with D perhaps TRBD1 (6 bases). Deletions cut 3 bases from V and 6 bases from J, with 11 bases between. In germline, CDR1 is SGHTA, CDR2 FQGNSA. CDR3 length: 13 residues.